The clone carrying this TCR beta chain has just a few counts. Its target is unknown. V gave up 6 bases and J gave up 0 bases, with 14 bases separating them. This CDR3 has 15 amino acids. The V gene's germline CDR1 is SNHLY and CDR2 FYNNEI. The sample is drawn from a study of blood T cells in healthy people across ages. Study at large: The capture of about one barcoded beta molecule per two T cells was achieved by template switching.

Study-level findings and limits: Long-lived and aged donors differed, with more naive CD4+ cells and higher diversity in the long-lived.

Primed by a sample-barcoded 5' primer and a J-beta primer mix, a second PCR proceeded for 7 to 11 cycles. TCRdb reprocessed the 5' RACE reads via MiXCR and lists one record per CDR3 protein. The sample includes 700,000 or so distinct CDR3 sequences, about a fifth of them seen just once. The specimen sequenced was blood. V is TRBV2 and J is TRBJ1-1, with D hard to call. The TCR comes from a man in his 70s in good health. The CDR3 DNA follows: TGTGCCAGCAGCCTTAGCCTATTGCTGAACACTGAAGCTTTCTTT. Encoded protein: CASSLSLLLNTEAFF.